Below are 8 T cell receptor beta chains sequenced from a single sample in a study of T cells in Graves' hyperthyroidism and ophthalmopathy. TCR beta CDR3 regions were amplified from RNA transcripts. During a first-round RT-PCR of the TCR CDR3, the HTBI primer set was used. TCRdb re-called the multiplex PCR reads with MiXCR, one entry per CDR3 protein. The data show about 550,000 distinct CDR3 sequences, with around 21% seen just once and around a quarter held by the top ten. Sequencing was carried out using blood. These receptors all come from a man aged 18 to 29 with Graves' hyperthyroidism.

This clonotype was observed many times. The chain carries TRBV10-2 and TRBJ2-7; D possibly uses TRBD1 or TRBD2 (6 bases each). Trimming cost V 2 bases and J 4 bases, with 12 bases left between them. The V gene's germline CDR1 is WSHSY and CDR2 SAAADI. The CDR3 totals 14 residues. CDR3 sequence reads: CASSEAGEDYEQYF. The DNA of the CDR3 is TGCGCCAGCAGTGAGGCAGGGGAGGATTACGAGCAGTACTTC.

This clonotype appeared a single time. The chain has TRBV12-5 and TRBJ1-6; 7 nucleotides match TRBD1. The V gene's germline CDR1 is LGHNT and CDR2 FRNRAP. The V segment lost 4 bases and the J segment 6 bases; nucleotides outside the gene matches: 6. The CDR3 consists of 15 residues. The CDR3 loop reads CASGSDRVTNSPLHF. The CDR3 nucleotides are TGTGCTAGTGGTTCCGACAGGGTGACTAATTCACCCCTCCACTTT.

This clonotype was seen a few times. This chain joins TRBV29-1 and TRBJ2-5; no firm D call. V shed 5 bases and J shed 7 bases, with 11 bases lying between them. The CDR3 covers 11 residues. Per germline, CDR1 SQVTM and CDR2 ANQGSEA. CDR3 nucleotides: TGCAGCGTTATCGTTTTGGGGACCCAGTACTTC. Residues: CSVIVLGTQYF.

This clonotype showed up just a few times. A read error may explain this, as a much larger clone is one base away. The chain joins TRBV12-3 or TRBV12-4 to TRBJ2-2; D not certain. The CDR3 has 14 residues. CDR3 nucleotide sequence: TGTACCAGCAGTTTCGAGTGGAACACCGGGGAGCTGTTTTTT. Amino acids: CTSSFEWNTGELFF.

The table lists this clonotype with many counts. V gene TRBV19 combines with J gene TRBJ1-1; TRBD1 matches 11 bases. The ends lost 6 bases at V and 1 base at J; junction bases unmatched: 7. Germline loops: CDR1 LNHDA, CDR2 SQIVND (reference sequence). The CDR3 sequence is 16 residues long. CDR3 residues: CASRPDRGRENTEAFF. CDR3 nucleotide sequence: TGTGCCAGTAGACCGGACAGGGGGCGCGAGAACACTGAAGCTTTCTTT.

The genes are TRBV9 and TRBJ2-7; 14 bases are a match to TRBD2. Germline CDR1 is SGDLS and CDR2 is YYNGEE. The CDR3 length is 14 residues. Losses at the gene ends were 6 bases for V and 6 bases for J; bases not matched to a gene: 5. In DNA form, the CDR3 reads TGTGCCAGCAACACGGGACTAGCGGGAGTCGAGCAGTACGTC. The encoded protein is CASNTGLAGVEQYV.

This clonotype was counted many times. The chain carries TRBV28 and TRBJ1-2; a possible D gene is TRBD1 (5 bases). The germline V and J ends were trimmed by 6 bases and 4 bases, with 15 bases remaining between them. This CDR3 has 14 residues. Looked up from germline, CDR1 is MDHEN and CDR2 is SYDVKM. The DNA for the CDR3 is TGTGCCAGCAGCCGACGACAGTTCTTCTATGGCTACACCTTC. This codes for CASSRRQFFYGYTF.

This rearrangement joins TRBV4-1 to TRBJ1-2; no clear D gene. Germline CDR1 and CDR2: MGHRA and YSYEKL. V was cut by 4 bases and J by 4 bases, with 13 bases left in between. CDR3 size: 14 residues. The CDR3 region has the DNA TGCGCCAGCAGCCTCGTCTCGGGGAGCTATGGCTACACCTTC. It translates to CASSLVSGSYGYTF.